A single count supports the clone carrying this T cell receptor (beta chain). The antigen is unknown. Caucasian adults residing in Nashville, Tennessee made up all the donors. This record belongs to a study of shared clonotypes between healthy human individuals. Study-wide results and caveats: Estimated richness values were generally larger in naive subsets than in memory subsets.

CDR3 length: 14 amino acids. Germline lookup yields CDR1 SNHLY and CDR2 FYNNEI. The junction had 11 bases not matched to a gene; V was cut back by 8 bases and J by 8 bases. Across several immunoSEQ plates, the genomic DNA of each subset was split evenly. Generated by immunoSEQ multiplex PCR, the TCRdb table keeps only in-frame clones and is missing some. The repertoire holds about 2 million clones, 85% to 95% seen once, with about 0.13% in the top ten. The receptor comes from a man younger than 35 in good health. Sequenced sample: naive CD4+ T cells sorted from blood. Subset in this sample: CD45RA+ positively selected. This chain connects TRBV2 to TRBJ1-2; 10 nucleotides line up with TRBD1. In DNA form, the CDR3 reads TGTGCCAGCGGAAGAGACCGGGACAGGGGCGGCTACACCTTC. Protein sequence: CASGRDRDRGGYTF.